The 23 T cell receptor beta chains below all came from one sample that was sequenced in a study of cytomegalovirus exposure and HLA in healthy donors. The PCR used 60 Vbeta and 13 Jbeta primers. Using immunoSEQ multiplex PCR, the repertoire was profiled, and TCRdb retains in-frame clones only, with some absent. The table lists 150,000 to 200,000 clones, around 68% of them singletons. The specimen sequenced was PBMCs. The source is a man aged 45 to 65 in good health and CMV-seronegative.

The gene calls are TRBV14 and TRBJ2-7, with 7 bases matching TRBD2. This CDR3 spans 13 amino acids. Germline CDR1 and CDR2: SGHDN and FVKESK. V was clipped by 8 bases and J by 6 bases; unmatched bases: 10. The CDR3, as DNA: TGTGCCAGCGCCCGGGAGGTCGGGGTCGAGCAGTACTTC. Amino acid sequence: CASAREVGVEQYF.

The chain is built from TRBV6-1 and TRBJ1-1, with D unclear. CDR1 and CDR2 from the germline V gene are MNHNS and SASEGT. V was shortened by 6 bases and J by 4 bases, with 6 bases between the two germline ends. The CDR3 runs 11 residues. CDR3 coding DNA: TGTGCCAGCAGGGCCGTCACTGAAGCTTTCTTT. Translated: CASRAVTEAFF.

This clone has only a few counts. The chain combines TRBV7-9 with TRBJ1-5; 7 nucleotides line up with TRBD1. V lost 3 bases, J lost 6 bases, and 5 bases stayed unmatched. Germline V gives CDR1 SEHNR, CDR2 FQNEAQ (reference sequence). The CDR3 is made up of 14 amino acids. The CDR3, as DNA: TGTGCCAGCAGCTTGGCAGGGGGGAGTCAGCCCCAGCATTTT. This translates into CASSLAGGSQPQHF.

This clone was seen only a few times. This sequence joins TRBV6-1 and TRBJ1-4; TRBD1 is a possible D gene (5 bases). Germline V gene lookup returns CDR1 MNHNS and CDR2 SASEGT. This CDR3 comprises 16 residues. The V and J ends lost 1 base and 0 bases respectively, with 9 bases between them. In nucleotides, the CDR3 is TGTGCCAGCAGTGAAGTCACAGGAACAACTAATGAAAAACTGTTTTTT. Amino acid sequence: CASSEVTGTTNEKLFF.

The V and J genes are TRBV5-4 and TRBJ1-2; TRBD1 matches at 8 bases. The J segment lost 4 bases and the V segment lost 4 bases, leaving 6 bases of the junction unmatched. Germline lookup yields CDR1 SGHNT and CDR2 YYREEE (reference sequence). The CDR3 is made up of 14 amino acids. The CDR3 DNA sequence: TGTGCCAGCAGCCCAGGACAGGGAGGCTATGGCTACACCTTC. Its protein product is CASSPGQGGYGYTF.

This clone was detected only once. The chain employs TRBV7-3 and TRBJ2-1; 14 nucleotides align to TRBD2. CDR1 is SGHTA, CDR2 FQGTGA, per germline. V trimming: 5 bases; J trimming: 3 bases; junction bases outside the gene matches: 15. The CDR3 covers 20 residues. Here the CDR3 DNA reads TGTGCCAGCAGCCCCTCCGGGACTAGCGGGGGTCTCCTCCTCTACAATGAGCAGTTCTTC. Protein product: CASSPSGTSGGLLLYNEQFF. The whole variable domain, filled in from reference TRBV7-3 and TRBJ2-1, reads GAGVSQTPSNKVTEKGKYVELRCDPISGHTALYWYRQSLGQGPEFLIYFQGTGAADDSGLPNDRFFAVRPEGSVSTLKIQRTERGDSAVYLCASSPSGTSGGLLLYNEQFFGPGTRLTVL.

This clone came up a few times. V gene TRBV6-1 combines with J gene TRBJ1-2; D is unclear. Trimming took off 3 bases at V and 0 bases at J, with 5 bases between the two ends. The CDR3 length is 13 residues. Germline V CDR1 and CDR2: MNHNS, SASEGT. The CDR3 region has the DNA TGTGCCAGCAGTGACGGGGCTAACTATGGCTACACCTTC. The encoded protein is CASSDGANYGYTF.

Comment on this clone: Other nucleotide sequences from this sample produce the same CDR3. This sequence joins TRBV5-1 and TRBJ2-2, with 10 nucleotides matching TRBD2. J gave up 4 bases and V 2 bases, and 2 bases lay outside the gene matches. The CDR3 covers 15 residues. Germline V lookup: CDR1 SGHRS, CDR2 YFSETQ. The CDR3 sequence: CASSLSGGATGELFF. CDR3 DNA sequence: TGCGCCAGCAGCTTAAGCGGGGGGGCCACCGGGGAGCTGTTTTTT.

The rearrangement joins TRBV12-5 to TRBJ2-1; 9 bases map to TRBD1. Germline loops: CDR1 LGHNT, CDR2 FRNRAP. J lost 12 bases, V lost 0 bases, and 15 bases had no gene match. The CDR3 spans 17 residues. The CDR3 DNA follows: TGTGCTAGTGGTTTGGTCCCTCCGGGACAGGGAATAGTTGGGCAGTTCTTC. Residues: CASGLVPPGQGIVGQFF.

CDR3 amino acids: CASSLLIQANTEAFF. Here the CDR3 DNA reads TGTGCCAGCAGCTTATTAATACAGGCTAACACTGAAGCTTTCTTT. The chain is built from TRBV11-2 and TRBJ1-1; possible D gene TRBD1, 5 bases. With 2 bases removed from V and 2 bases from J, the gap between germline ends came to 12 bases. The germline gives CDR1 SGHAT, CDR2 FQNNGV. There are 15 residues in the CDR3.

The chain uses TRBV5-1 and TRBJ2-5; 9 bases map to TRBD1. Trimming removed 5 bases from V and 5 bases from J; junction bases left unmatched: 10. Germline V gene sequence: CDR1 SGHRS, CDR2 YFSETQ. The CDR3 runs 15 residues. The CDR3 DNA is TGCGCCAGCAGTTTCGGGACAGGGCGGGCTGAGACCCAGTACTTC. Translation gives CASSFGTGRAETQYF.

The V gene is TRBV18, the J gene TRBJ2-7, with D possibly TRBD2 on 6 matching bases. This CDR3 is 16 amino acids long. CDR1 is KGHSH, CDR2 LQKENI, per germline. V lost 2 bases and J 3 bases, leaving 17 bases between the germline ends. The DNA for the CDR3 is TGTGCCAGCTCACCAGACGGTGCGGGGAGGCTCTACGAGCAGTACTTC. Translated: CASSPDGAGRLYEQYF.

This clone was seen a few times. The V and J genes are TRBV28 and TRBJ2-3; D ambiguous. V gave up 2 bases and J gave up 9 bases, with 6 bases separating them. This CDR3 contains 11 residues. Per germline, CDR1 MDHEN and CDR2 SYDVKM. CDR3 in DNA: TGTGCCAGCAGTTTACTAGAGACGCAGTATTTT. This translates into CASSLLETQYF. Using reference TRBV28 and TRBJ2-3 for the parts outside the CDR3, the full variable domain is DVKVTQSSRYLVKRTGEKVFLECVQDMDHENMFWYRQDPGLGLRLIYFSYDVKMKEKGDIPEGYSVSREKKERFSLILESASTNQTSMYLCASSLLETQYFGPGTRLTVL.

The V call is TRBV28, the J call TRBJ1-5; no reliable D call. Germline lookup yields CDR1 MDHEN and CDR2 SYDVKM. The CDR3 has 15 amino acids. The germline V and J ends were trimmed by 4 bases and 1 base, with 11 bases remaining between them. For the CDR3, the DNA is TGTGCCAGCAGTTCCACACCGGGAAGCAATCAGCCCCAGCATTTT. Protein: CASSSTPGSNQPQHF.

Only one count was recorded for this clone. V is TRBV7-9 and J is TRBJ1-2, with a weak D call TRBD1 (6 bases). Trimming pared 3 bases from V and 8 bases from J, leaving 13 bases between. Germline V gene data show CDR1 as SEHNR and CDR2 as FQNEAQ (reference sequence). The CDR3 is 13 residues long. CDR3 DNA: TGTGCCAGCAGCTTCGCGGGGGCCAGGGGCTACACCTTC. This translates into CASSFAGARGYTF.

In its sample, this clone was seen a few times. The J gene is TRBJ2-3, the V gene TRBV25-1; D perhaps matches TRBD1 (6 bases). Trimming pared 7 bases from V and 6 bases from J, leaving 17 bases between. Germline assignment: CDR1 MGHDK and CDR2 SYGVNS. The CDR3 consists of 14 residues. CDR3: CASNKRSQGDTQYF. DNA for the CDR3: TGTGCCAGCAATAAAAGGAGCCAGGGGGATACGCAGTATTTT. Full variable domain (remainder filled in from reference TRBV25-1 and TRBJ2-3): EADIYQTPRYLVIGTGKKITLECSQTMGHDKMYWYQQDPGMELHLIHYSYGVNSTEKGDLSSESTVSRIRTEHFPLTLESARPSHTSQYLCASNKRSQGDTQYFGPGTRLTVL.

The CDR3 sequence: CASSLGGGEAFF. As DNA, the CDR3 is TGTGCCAGCAGCTTAGGAGGGGGGGAGGCTTTCTTT. The rearrangement links TRBV11-2 to TRBJ1-1; D perhaps matches TRBD1 (6 bases). Per germline, CDR1 SGHAT and CDR2 FQNNGV. The CDR3 covers 12 residues. V lost 1 base and J 11 bases, leaving 11 bases between the germline ends.

The chain has TRBV5-1 and TRBJ2-6; TRBD2 aligns across 9 bases. V trimming: 0 bases; J trimming: 0 bases; junction bases outside the gene matches: 1. This CDR3 is 17 amino acids long. Germline V gene data show CDR1 as SGHRS and CDR2 as YFSETQ. CDR3 loop: CASSLGLAVSGANVLTF. DNA of the CDR3: TGCGCCAGCAGCTTGGGACTAGCGGTCTCTGGGGCCAACGTCCTGACTTTC.

The chain combines TRBV6-1 with TRBJ1-5, with D uncertain. This CDR3 region has 13 residues. Between the trimmed V and J ends, which lost 7 bases and 5 bases, there was a span of 12 bases. CDR1 MNHNS and CDR2 SASEGT come from the germline V gene. The CDR3 sequence: CASMVGQYQPQHF. The CDR3 DNA follows: TGTGCCAGCATGGTGGGCCAGTATCAGCCCCAGCATTTT.

The chain joins TRBV4-3 to TRBJ1-1, with 8 bases aligning to TRBD1. The CDR3 sequence is 15 residues long. The germline V gene has CDR1 LGHNA and CDR2 YSLEER. Trimming took 0 bases from V and 5 from J; bases not matched to a gene: 5. CDR3 amino acids: CASSQDDRGATEAFF. CDR3 coding DNA: TGCGCCAGCAGCCAAGATGACAGGGGAGCGACTGAAGCTTTCTTT.

V and J are TRBV4-2 and TRBJ2-3; 8 positions agree with TRBD2. The J segment lost 2 bases and the V segment lost 5 bases, leaving 15 bases of the junction unmatched. Germline V lookup: CDR1 LGHNA, CDR2 YNFKEQ. The CDR3 runs to 18 residues. The CDR3 reads CASSYRSPSGRDTDTQYF. The CDR3 bases are TGTGCCAGCAGCTACAGGTCGCCCTCCGGGAGGGACACAGATACGCAGTATTTT.

The gene calls are TRBV5-4 and TRBJ1-4; 9 bases match TRBD1. The CDR3 covers 16 residues. Trimming at V came to 0 bases and at J to 8 bases, leaving 8 bases not matched to a gene. Looked up from germline, CDR1 is SGHNT and CDR2 is YYREEE (reference sequence). The CDR3 sequence is CASSLGTGTGHEKLFF. Here the CDR3 DNA reads TGTGCCAGCAGCTTGGGGACCGGGACAGGGCACGAAAAACTGTTTTTT.

V is TRBV7-2 and J is TRBJ1-2; 7 nucleotides match TRBD1. Germline V gene lookup returns CDR1 SGHTA and CDR2 FQGNSA. Losses at the gene ends were 4 bases for V and 8 bases for J; bases not matched to a gene: 13. CDR3 length equals 15 residues. The CDR3 DNA is TGTGCCAGCAGCTCCCTAGGGGGCAGGGGATACGGCTACACCTTC. Translated: CASSSLGGRGYGYTF. Filled out from reference TRBV7-2 and TRBJ1-2, the complete variable domain reads GAGVSQSPSNKVTEKGKDVELRCDPISGHTALYWYRQSLGQGLEFLIYFQGNSAPDKSGLPSDRFSAERTGGSVSTLTIQRTQQEDSAVYLCASSSLGGRGYGYTFGSGTRLTVV.